Listed below are T cell receptor beta chains from one sample, sequenced in a study of cytomegalovirus exposure and HLA in healthy donors. Method: immunoSEQ multiplex PCR; TCRdb's copy keeps in-frame clones and lacks some. The profile shows about 85,000 clones, about four fifths of them singletons. Sequences were obtained from PBMCs. The receptors come from a man aged 50 or older in good health and CMV-seropositive. CDR3s include the opening cysteine and the closing phenylalanine or tryptophan. Each record gives: V gene, J gene, D gene, clone size, CDR3 DNA, CDR3 protein. D genes are given only for firm matches. Size tells how often a clone was seen (once, few, many) or the class of an expanded clone, and some rows leave it out.

TRBV5-1	TRBJ1-3	-	-	TGCGCCAGCAGCGCTTCCCTAGGCGTCTCTGGAAACACCATATATTTT	CASSASLGVSGNTIYF
TRBV27	TRBJ2-1	-	once	TGTGCCAGCAGTAACCGAGGGAGCATCTTATACAATGAGCAGTTCTTC	CASSNRGSILYNEQFF
TRBV5-1	TRBJ1-5	-	-	TGCGCCAGCAGCAGGGACGGGGGGAATCAGCCCCAGCATTTT	CASSRDGGNQPQHF
TRBV6-1	TRBJ1-1	TRBD1	-	TGTGCCAGCAGCCCTACCCGGACAGGCTATGAAGCTTTCTTT	CASSPTRTGYEAFF
TRBV30	TRBJ2-2	TRBD2	-	TGTGCCGTCGGCGGGAGGAACACCGGGGAGCTGTTTTTT	CAVGGRNTGELFF
TRBV7-9	TRBJ2-7	TRBD2	-	TGTGCCAGCAGCTCTACTAGCGTCCTTGTCTCCTACGAGCAGTACTTC	CASSSTSVLVSYEQYF
TRBV5-8	TRBJ1-2	-	-	TGTGCCAGCAGCTTCCGGACAGCCACCATCAATAACTATGGCTACACCTTC	CASSFRTATINNYGYTF
TRBV7-2	TRBJ2-5	TRBD2	-	TGTGCCAGCAGTTCGGGACTAGCGGTCGAGACCCAGTACTTC	CASSSGLAVETQYF
TRBV4-2	TRBJ1-4	TRBD1	-	TGTGCCAGCAGCCGCGACAGGGGAAGAGATGAAAAACTGTTTTTT	CASSRDRGRDEKLFF
TRBV5-6	TRBJ1-1	TRBD1	few	TGTGCCAGCAGCTTGGCCGGACAGGATCTCACAGGGGGCGCTTTCTTT	CASSLAGQDLTGGAFF
TRBV15	TRBJ2-7	TRBD2	-	TGTGCCACCAGCAGAAATAGACTAGCAGATAACGAGCAGTACTTC	CATSRNRLADNEQYF
TRBV7-2	TRBJ2-2	TRBD2	-	TGTGCCAGCAGCTTAACTACTAGCGGGAGCCCCGGGGAGCTGTTTTTT	CASSLTTSGSPGELFF
TRBV9	TRBJ1-1	-	-	TGTGCCAGCAGCTCTGGGGCTTCAAGGGGTGAAGCTTTCTTT	CASSSGASRGEAFF
TRBV12-5	TRBJ2-7	-	-	TGTGCTAGTGGTTTGGCCGGTGCGGTTAGAGAAACTTCCTACGAGCAGTACTTC	CASGLAGAVRETSYEQYF
TRBV5-1	TRBJ2-7	TRBD2	-	TGCGCCAGCAGCTCTCAAGCGGGGGGCATAGACGAGCAGTACTTC	CASSSQAGGIDEQYF
TRBV5-1	TRBJ1-1	-	-	TGCGCCAGCAGCTTCCAGGGGACCACTGAAGCTTTCTTT	CASSFQGTTEAFF
TRBV25-1	TRBJ1-1	-	few	TGTGCCAGCAGTGATAAGAGGACAGCCGTGAACACTGAAGCTTTCTTT	CASSDKRTAVNTEAFF
TRBV2	TRBJ2-7	TRBD2	-	TGTGCCAGCAGTGCCCTTCCTAGCGGAGCTCACTACGAGCAGTACTTC	CASSALPSGAHYEQYF
TRBV6-4	TRBJ1-2	-	-	TGTGCCAGCAGTGCCCTCGGACAGTCCAACCCGTATGGCTACACCTTC	CASSALGQSNPYGYTF
TRBV30	TRBJ2-2	-	-	TGTGCCTGGAGTGTTCGACAGAACACCGGGGAGCTGTTTTTT	CAWSVRQNTGELFF
TRBV10-3	TRBJ2-4	TRBD1	-	TGTGCCATCAGTGAGTCGACAGGGGAGGCCAAAAACAGTCAGTACTTC	CAISESTGEAKNSQYF
TRBV4-1	TRBJ1-2	-	-	TGCGCCAGCAGCCCAACGGGACTTCCTCTCTATGGCTACACCTTC	CASSPTGLPLYGYTF
TRBV2	TRBJ2-7	TRBD2	-	TGTGCCAGCAGATCCGACCTAGCGGGAGGGCCGTTC	CASRSDLAGGPF
TRBV7-2	TRBJ2-2	-	once	TGTGCCAGCAGCTTAGCTCCATCCATCGGGGAGCTGTTTTTT	CASSLAPSIGELFF
TRBV2	TRBJ1-5	-	-	TGTGCCAGCAGTGGGGAGGAAAATCAGCCCCAGCATTTT	CASSGEENQPQHF
TRBV18	TRBJ1-2	TRBD1	-	TGTGCCAGCTCACCAAATGGACAGGGCTCTGGCTACACCTTC	CASSPNGQGSGYTF
TRBV19	TRBJ2-7	TRBD1	-	TGTGCCAGTACTCCCGGGACAGGGGGCTACGAGCAGTACTTC	CASTPGTGGYEQYF
TRBV10-3	TRBJ2-1	TRBD2	-	TGTGCCATCACCCCGAAGACTAGCGGGAGGGCTGAGCAGTTCTTC	CAITPKTSGRAEQFF
TRBV5-6	TRBJ2-4	-	-	TGTGCCAGCAGCTTCAGACAGGTCAAAAACATTCAGTACTTC	CASSFRQVKNIQYF
TRBV14	TRBJ2-3	-	-	TGTGCCAGCAGCCGGCGGTCCCCAAGCACAGATACGCAGTATTTT	CASSRRSPSTDTQYF
TRBV6-6	TRBJ1-1	TRBD1	-	TGTGCCAGCGGACAGGCTGGGAAAGCTTTCTTT	CASGQAGKAFF
TRBV15	TRBJ2-7	TRBD2	-	TGTGCCACCAGCAGAGGGGTAGCGGGAGTTATCTCCTACGAGCAGTACTTC	CATSRGVAGVISYEQYF
TRBV9	TRBJ1-2	-	-	TGTGCCAGCAGCGTAGTGCCAACGGGGTCTAACTATGGCTACACCTTC	CASSVVPTGSNYGYTF
TRBV14	TRBJ1-3	-	-	TGTGCCAGCAGCCGCAGGGTAGTTGCTGGAAACACCATATATTTT	CASSRRVVAGNTIYF
TRBV6-4	TRBJ2-2	-	-	TGTGCCAGCAGCCGGGACTTCGGGGAGCTGTTTTTT	CASSRDFGELFF
TRBV4-2	TRBJ2-1	TRBD2	-	TGTGCCAGCAGCCAACCCGGACTAGCTGGGAGCTCCTACAATGAGCAGTTCTTC	CASSQPGLAGSSYNEQFF
TRBV7-2	TRBJ2-7	-	-	TGTGCCAGCAGCCCCGATCCCTTGGTATCTACCTACGAGCAGTACTTC	CASSPDPLVSTYEQYF
TRBV5-1	TRBJ1-1	TRBD1	once	TGCGCCAGCAGCCCACCCGGGACAGGGATGCTTGAAGCTTTCTTT	CASSPPGTGMLEAFF
TRBV4-3	TRBJ1-1	-	once	TGCGCCAGCAGCCCGAGCCCAGGGGACACTGAAGCTTTCTTT	CASSPSPGDTEAFF
TRBV12-5	TRBJ2-7	TRBD2	-	TGTGCTAGTGGTTTGGTACGGGGGGGGGCGGGCTCCTACGAGCAGTACTTC	CASGLVRGGAGSYEQYF
TRBV11-2	TRBJ2-7	TRBD2	-	TGTGCCAGCAGCTTACCTCGGGAACTAGCGGGAGGTAGCTCCTACGAGCAGTACTTC	CASSLPRELAGGSSYEQYF
TRBV21-1	TRBJ1-2	-	few	TGTGCCAGCAGCAAAGATCGGGAGGGGGGGACAGGGAGATCTCCAAGGGGCTACACCTTC	CASSKDREGGTGRSPRGYTF
TRBV5-1	TRBJ2-5	TRBD2	-	TGCGCCAGCAGCTCCGGGACTAGCGGGAGTAGGGAGACCCAGTACTTC	CASSSGTSGSRETQYF
TRBV7-2	TRBJ2-7	-	-	TGTGCCAGCACCAAGAGAGGGCTAGCGTACGAGCAGTACTTC	CASTKRGLAYEQYF
TRBV5-1	TRBJ1-2	-	once	TGCGCCAGCAGCTTGAGGGGGGGCCAGTCTGGAGCGGGTTTCGTCGGTTTC	CASSLRGGQSGAGFVGF
TRBV29-1	TRBJ1-1	-	few	TGCAGCGTTCAAGTTGGCGGGAACACTGAAGCTTTCTTT	CSVQVGGNTEAFF
TRBV25-1	TRBJ2-2	-	-	TGTGCCAGCATGGGGCGGGAGAACACCGGGGAGCTGTTTTTT	CASMGRENTGELFF
TRBV29-1	TRBJ2-5	-	-	TGCAGCGTACGACTTGCGTCCACACCCGGGGGAGAGACCCAGTACTTC	CSVRLASTPGGETQYF
TRBV5-1	TRBJ2-5	-	-	TGCGCCAGCAGCTTATTTACCGGGAACAACCAAGAGACCCAGTACTTC	CASSLFTGNNQETQYF
TRBV5-6	TRBJ1-4	TRBD1	-	TGTGCCAGCAGCTCGTACAGGGGGCCGAGTGAAAAACTGTTTTTT	CASSSYRGPSEKLFF
TRBV11-3	TRBJ2-4	TRBD1	-	TGTGCCAGCAGCCCCAGGACAGGGGGCGGCCTATACTTC	CASSPRTGGGLYF
TRBV27	TRBJ1-1	-	-	TGTGCCAGCAGTTTATTATCCGGTCTAACTGAAGCTTTCTTT	CASSLLSGLTEAFF
TRBV18	TRBJ1-4	-	few	TGTGCCAGCTCACCAATCGCAACTAATGAAAAACTGTTTTTT	CASSPIATNEKLFF
TRBV29-1	TRBJ1-1	-	few	TGCAGCGTTGAATACCAGACAGGCGTCGACCTCTTCTCGAACACTGAAGCTTTCTTT	CSVEYQTGVDLFSNTEAFF
TRBV7-9	TRBJ1-2	TRBD1	few	TGTGCCAGCAGCTCAAATATCAGGGACAGTACTGACTATGGCTACACCTTC	CASSSNIRDSTDYGYTF
TRBV18	TRBJ1-2	-	-	TGTGCCAGCTCACCGGAGAGGGATTACTATGGCTACACCTTC	CASSPERDYYGYTF
TRBV30	TRBJ1-1	-	-	TGTGCCTGGAGTGCGCACCTAGGTCTGAACACTGAAGCTTTCTTT	CAWSAHLGLNTEAFF